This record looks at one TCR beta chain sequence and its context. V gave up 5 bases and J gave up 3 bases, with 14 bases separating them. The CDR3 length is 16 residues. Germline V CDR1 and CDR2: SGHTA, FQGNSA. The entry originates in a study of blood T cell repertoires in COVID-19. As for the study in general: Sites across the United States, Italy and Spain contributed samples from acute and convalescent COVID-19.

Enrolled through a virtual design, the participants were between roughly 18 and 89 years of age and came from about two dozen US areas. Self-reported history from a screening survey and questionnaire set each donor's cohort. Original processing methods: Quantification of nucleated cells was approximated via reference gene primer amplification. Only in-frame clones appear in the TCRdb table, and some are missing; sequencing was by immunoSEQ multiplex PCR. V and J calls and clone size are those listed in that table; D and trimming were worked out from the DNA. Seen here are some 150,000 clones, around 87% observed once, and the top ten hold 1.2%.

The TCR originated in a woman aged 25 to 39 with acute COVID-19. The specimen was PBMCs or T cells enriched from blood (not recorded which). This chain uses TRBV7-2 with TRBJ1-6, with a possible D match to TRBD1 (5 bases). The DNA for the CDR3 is TGTGCCAGCAGCACAACGGGGGGATACTATAATTCACCCCTCCACTTT. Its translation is CASSTTGGYYNSPLHF.